The 12 T cell receptor beta chains in this list originate from one sample, sequenced in a study of vaccination effects on CD4 cells after COVID-19. Assay used: immunoSEQ multiplex PCR; TCRdb lists only in-frame clones, some missing. The table records tens of thousands of clones, around 73% of them present only once. Expansion with viral peptide pools was applied to antigen-specific CD4+ T cells by the ViraFEST assay prior to sequencing. Researchers isolated CD4+ T cells once approximately ten days of culture had elapsed. Vaccination of participants consisted of two doses of either the BNT162b2 or mRNA-1273 vaccine. These receptors are not linked to any known antigen. Sequences were derived from CD4+ T cells from PBMCs cultured with HCoV-229E spike peptides, sampled after COVID-19 vaccination. The receptors here all came from a human donor who received a COVID-19 vaccine.

The J gene is TRBJ1-1, the V gene TRBV4-3, with 8 bases that match TRBD1. The CDR3 totals 13 residues. V shed 0 bases and J 10 bases; nucleotides not matched to a gene: 4. Germline CDR1 and CDR2: LGHNA and YSLEER. The CDR3: CASSQDRGRVAFF. The CDR3 bases are TGCGCCAGCAGCCAAGACAGGGGGCGCGTAGCTTTCTTT.

The CDR3 nucleotides read TGTGCCAGCAGCCGGACCTATAACACTGAAGCTTTCTTT. This sequence encodes CASSRTYNTEAFF. The genes are TRBV7-3 and TRBJ1-1; no firm D call. Per germline, CDR1 SGHTA and CDR2 FQGTGA. V was shortened by 5 bases and J by 2 bases, with 9 bases between the two germline ends. This CDR3 is 13 amino acids long. The variable domain in full, with the rest retrieved from reference TRBV7-3 and TRBJ1-1, is GAGVSQTPSNKVTEKGKYVELRCDPISGHTALYWYRQSLGQGPEFLIYFQGTGAADDSGLPNDRFFAVRPEGSVSTLKIQRTERGDSAVYLCASSRTYNTEAFFGQGTRLTVV.

The chain links TRBV2 to TRBJ1-5; D call uncertain. The CDR3 has 12 amino acids. Trimming took 8 bases from V and 4 from J, leaving 9 bases between them. Germline CDR1 is SNHLY and CDR2 is FYNNEI. The CDR3: CASREPNQPQHF. CDR3 bases: TGTGCCAGCCGGGAACCAAATCAGCCCCAGCATTTT.

The chain links TRBV10-3 to TRBJ2-5; 7 bases match TRBD1. Looked up from germline, CDR1 is ENHRY and CDR2 is SYGVKD. V lost 8 bases to trimming and J lost 1 base; unmatched junction nucleotides: 4. CDR3 length: 13 amino acids. CDR3 loop: CAIQGQLQETQYF. CDR3 bases: TGTGCCATCCAGGGACAGCTCCAAGAGACCCAGTACTTC.

This chain joins TRBV18 and TRBJ2-1; D gene unclear. With 2 bases removed from V and 4 bases from J, the gap between germline ends came to 9 bases. The CDR3 contains 14 residues. Germline CDR1 is KGHSH and CDR2 is LQKENI. The DNA of the CDR3 is TGTGCCAGCTCACCAGGAACCGCGTACAATGAGCAGTTCTTC. It encodes CASSPGTAYNEQFF.

This chain uses TRBV19 with TRBJ1-6; 9 nucleotides match TRBD1. Trimming took 6 bases from V and 6 from J; bases not matched to a gene: 12. Germline V gives CDR1 LNHDA, CDR2 SQIVND (reference sequence). The CDR3 consists of 17 residues. This chain's CDR3 is CASRSRRGTGSNSPLHF. In nucleotides, the CDR3 is TGTGCCAGTAGGTCGCGACGTGGGACAGGGAGTAATTCACCCCTCCACTTT.

V is TRBV6-2 or TRBV6-3 and J is TRBJ2-3, with 7 bases matching TRBD1. The CDR3 totals 16 residues. CDR1 is MNHEY and CDR2 is SVGEGT in the germline V gene. V trimming: 4 bases; J trimming: 0 bases; junction bases outside the gene matches: 7. CDR3 sequence: CASSWDSQISTDTQYF. DNA of the CDR3: TGTGCCAGCAGTTGGGACAGTCAAATAAGCACAGATACGCAGTATTTT.

This clone came up once. One end of the junction is discordant with germline, which a read error may explain. This chain joins TRBV3-1 (or the pseudogene TRBV3-2) and TRBJ1-1; 10 positions agree with TRBD1. Germline-derived CDR1 and CDR2 are LGHDT and YNNKEL (reference sequence). CDR3 length equals 13 residues. The CDR3 coding sequence is TGTGCCAGCAGCCAAACATCGGGACAGGGGTTGAGCTTT. It codes for CASSQTSGQGLSF.

The chain employs TRBV7-3 and TRBJ2-1; unclear D gene. Trimming shortened V by 3 bases and J by 5 bases, and 8 bases separated the two germline ends. This CDR3 contains 13 residues. Germline lookup yields CDR1 SGHTA and CDR2 FQGTGA. For the CDR3, the DNA is TGTGCCAGCAGCTTCAGTATTAACAATGAGCAGTTCTTC. Amino acids: CASSFSINNEQFF.

The chain is built from TRBV7-9 and TRBJ2-5; D possibly uses TRBD1 or TRBD2 (5 bases each). In germline, CDR1 is SEHNR, CDR2 FQNEAQ (reference sequence). Deletions cut 1 base from V and 5 bases from J, with 11 bases between. This CDR3 has 14 amino acids. The CDR3 loop is CASSLVWGMETQYF. CDR3 in DNA: TGTGCCAGCAGCTTAGTCTGGGGGATGGAGACCCAGTACTTC.

The chain combines TRBV7-2 with TRBJ2-5; 7 bases fit TRBD1. Germline CDR1 SGHTA, CDR2 FQGNSA. The CDR3 length is 16 residues. V shed 2 bases, J shed 2 bases, and the junction held 8 bases outside the gene matches. CDR3 nucleotide sequence: TGTGCCAGCAGCTTAATCGGATCGGGACAGCAAGAGACCCAGTACTTC. Amino acid sequence: CASSLIGSGQQETQYF. The complete variable domain, with remaining parts taken from reference TRBV7-2 and TRBJ2-5, reads GAGVSQSPSNKVTEKGKDVELRCDPISGHTALYWYRQSLGQGLEFLIYFQGNSAPDKSGLPSDRFSAERTGGSVSTLTIQRTQQEDSAVYLCASSLIGSGQQETQYFGPGTRLLVL.

The chain has TRBV7-8 and TRBJ2-5; D call uncertain. CDR1 is SGHVS and CDR2 is FQNEAQ in the germline V gene. Trimming shortened V by 3 bases and J by 2 bases, and 10 bases separated the two germline ends. The CDR3 runs to 14 residues. The CDR3 loop is CASSFGRQQETQYF. The CDR3 region has the DNA TGTGCCAGCAGCTTTGGGCGGCAACAAGAGACCCAGTACTTC.